A selection of T cell receptor beta chains follows, all from one sample in a study of blood T cell repertoires in COVID-19. Generated by immunoSEQ multiplex PCR, the TCRdb table keeps only in-frame clones and is missing some. The table includes approximately 360,000 clones, roughly four fifths detected once. Sequenced material: PBMCs or T cells enriched from blood (not recorded which). The receptors derive from a woman aged 50 to 60 who had recovered from COVID-19. Both conserved end residues are part of each CDR3. D genes are given only for firm matches. Expanded clones are given a class, and other clones once, few, many or no size at all.

clone size	V gene	D gene	J gene	CDR3 protein	CDR3 DNA
.	TRBV19	TRBD1	TRBJ1-1	CASGGGVNTEAFF	TGTGCCTCAGGGGGCGGGGTGAACACTGAAGCTTTCTTT
.	TRBV4-3	.	TRBJ1-1	CASSQEWSTEAFF	TGCGCCAGCAGCCAAGAATGGAGCACTGAAGCTTTCTTT
.	TRBV5-1	TRBD2	TRBJ2-3	CASSGTSDSTDTQYF	TGCGCCAGCAGCGGGACTAGCGATAGCACAGATACGCAGTATTTT
.	TRBV25-1	TRBD1	TRBJ2-5	CASSHQGEETQYF	TGTGCCAGCAGCCACCAGGGGGAGGAGACCCAGTACTTC
once	TRBV19	TRBD1	TRBJ1-4	CASSARTGVDEKLFF	TGTGCCAGTAGTGCTCGGACAGGGGTTGATGAAAAACTGTTTTTT
.	TRBV6-5	.	TRBJ1-1	CASYISGEAFF	TGTGCCAGCTACATTTCAGGTGAAGCTTTCTTT
once	TRBV19	.	TRBJ1-1	CASSIGAVGGNTEAFF	TGTGCCAGTAGTATAGGAGCGGTAGGGGGGAACACTGAAGCTTTCTTT
.	TRBV18	TRBD1	TRBJ1-1	CASSPPDRWGTEAFF	TGTGCCAGCTCACCCCCGGACAGGTGGGGCACTGAAGCTTTCTTT
.	TRBV11-3	.	TRBJ2-7	CASSLGAGVGEQYF	TGTGCCAGCAGCTTAGGGGCAGGGGTGGGCGAGCAGTACTTC
.	TRBV15	.	TRBJ2-5	CATSRGEGGPRETQYF	TGTGCCACCAGCAGAGGCGAGGGGGGGCCCAGGGAGACCCAGTACTTC
.	TRBV6-5	.	TRBJ1-2	CASSQGYGYTF	TGTGCCAGCAGCCAGGGTTATGGCTACACCTTC
.	TRBV24-1	TRBD2	TRBJ2-4	CATSDLGGGKNIQYF	TGTGCCACCAGTGATTTGGGCGGGGGCAAAAACATTCAGTACTTC
.	TRBV19	.	TRBJ2-7	CASSIDLQGDEQYF	TGTGCCAGTAGTATAGATCTACAGGGTGACGAGCAGTACTTC
.	TRBV7-3	.	TRBJ2-5	CASSLIGQGETQYF	TGTGCCAGCAGCTTAATCGGCCAGGGCGAGACCCAGTACTTC
.	TRBV13	TRBD1	TRBJ2-7	CASSLGPKLGQGAYEQYF	TGTGCCAGCAGCTTAGGTCCTAAATTGGGACAGGGGGCCTACGAGCAGTACTTC
.	TRBV6-5	.	TRBJ2-7	CASSYSEGSEYEQYF	TGTGCCAGCAGTTACTCCGAGGGTTCGGAGTACGAGCAGTACTTC
.	TRBV5-1	TRBD2	TRBJ2-2	CASTLGGSLTGELFF	TGCGCCAGCACCCTCGGGGGGAGCCTCACCGGGGAGCTGTTTTTT
.	TRBV30	.	TRBJ1-2	CACNNNRWGYGYTF	TGTGCCTGTAATAATAACAGGTGGGGCTATGGCTACACCTTC
.	TRBV7-9	TRBD1	TRBJ1-5	CASSLGQGNQPQHF	TGTGCCAGCAGCTTAGGACAGGGGAATCAGCCCCAGCATTTT
.	TRBV12-3/TRBV12-4	.	TRBJ1-3	CASSLFRDTIYF	TGTGCCAGCAGTTTATTCCGTGACACCATATATTTT
.	TRBV28	.	TRBJ2-4	CASSSPQTGSAVVSKNIQYF	TGTGCCAGCAGTTCCCCTCAAACAGGGTCCGCGGTTGTATCCAAAAACATTCAGTACTTC
few	TRBV11-2	TRBD1	TRBJ1-1	CASSLVRGRNTEAFF	TGTGCCAGCAGCTTAGTTAGGGGGCGGAACACTGAAGCTTTCTTT
.	TRBV3-1/TRBV3-2	.	TRBJ2-2	CASSQPGRTGELFF	TGTGCCAGCAGCCAACCAGGGCGCACCGGGGAGCTGTTTTTT
.	TRBV7-9	.	TRBJ1-4	CASSPDRANEKLFF	TGTGCCAGCAGCCCCGACAGAGCGAATGAAAAACTGTTTTTT
.	TRBV29-1	TRBD1	TRBJ1-6	CSVVTGVNSPLHF	TGCAGCGTCGTCACAGGGGTCAACTCACCCCTCCACTTT
.	TRBV19	.	TRBJ2-2	CASSIRGANTGELFF	TGTGCCAGTAGTATAAGAGGCGCGAACACCGGGGAGCTGTTTTTT
few	TRBV7-2	.	TRBJ1-1	CASSPHSGRIGVEAFF	TGTGCCAGCAGCCCCCACAGTGGCAGGATTGGCGTGGAAGCTTTCTTT
.	TRBV5-1	.	TRBJ2-7	CASSFGGRSRSYEQYF	TGCGCCAGCAGCTTCGGGGGGCGGTCGAGATCCTACGAGCAGTACTTC
.	TRBV10-3	TRBD1	TRBJ1-3	CAISEPLGTGSLSGNTIYF	TGTGCCATCAGTGAGCCCTTGGGGACAGGCTCCCTCTCTGGAAACACCATATATTTT
.	TRBV7-9	.	TRBJ1-5	CASSLAEQPQHF	TGTGCCAGCAGCTTAGCCGAGCAGCCCCAGCATTTT
.	TRBV5-1	.	TRBJ2-7	CASSLAAGALYEQYF	TGCGCCAGCAGCTTGGCGGCAGGCGCCCTGTACGAGCAGTACTTC
.	TRBV19	TRBD1	TRBJ1-6	CATRQGSSYNSPLHF	TGTGCCACCCGACAGGGGAGCTCCTATAATTCACCCCTCCACTTT
.	TRBV6-5	.	TRBJ1-1	CASSTGTMNTEAFF	TGTGCCAGCAGTACAGGGACAATGAACACTGAAGCTTTCTTT
many	TRBV2	TRBD1	TRBJ1-2	CATRDPGTDLFYTF	TGTGCCACCAGAGATCCCGGGACAGACCTATTTTACACCTTC
once	TRBV5-6	TRBD2	TRBJ2-3	CASSLGGGPGDTQYF	TGTGCCAGCAGCTTGGGGGGAGGGCCGGGGGATACGCAGTATTTT
.	TRBV10-3	.	TRBJ2-3	CAISDRQGTNTQYF	TGTGCCATCAGTGATCGGCAGGGTACCAATACGCAGTATTTT
.	TRBV27	TRBD1	TRBJ1-1	CASSPGQGPSATLDGTEAFF	TGTGCCAGCAGCCCCGGACAGGGTCCATCTGCTACTTTAGACGGCACTGAAGCTTTCTTT
.	TRBV25-1	TRBD1	TRBJ1-5	CASISLGTGDNQPQHF	TGTGCCAGCATATCTCTAGGGACAGGGGACAATCAGCCCCAGCATTTT
.	TRBV19	.	TRBJ1-5	CASSIQGKGSNQPQHF	TGTGCCAGTAGTATCCAGGGGAAAGGGAGCAATCAGCCCCAGCATTTT
.	TRBV19	.	TRBJ1-4	CASSSREGYEKLFF	TGTGCCAGTAGTTCCCGGGAGGGTTATGAAAAACTGTTTTTT
.	TRBV18	TRBD1	TRBJ1-5	CASSPRTGFGQPQHF	TGTGCCAGCTCACCGAGGACAGGGTTTGGCCAGCCCCAGCATTTT
.	TRBV4-3	TRBD2	TRBJ2-1	CASSQSLLAGGYNEQFF	TGCGCCAGCAGCCAATCCCTACTAGCGGGGGGGTACAATGAGCAGTTCTTC
.	TRBV27	.	TRBJ1-3	CASSLNGVDGNTIYF	TGTGCCAGCAGTTTGAACGGAGTGGATGGAAACACCATATATTTT
.	TRBV7-9	.	TRBJ1-6	CASSLAGGGNSPLHF	TGTGCCAGCAGCTTAGCTGGGGGCGGTAATTCACCCCTCCACTTT
.	TRBV7-2	.	TRBJ2-2	CASSLAGGQGNTGELFF	TGTGCCAGCAGCTTAGCGGGTGGGCAGGGAAACACCGGGGAGCTGTTTTTT
.	TRBV10-3	.	TRBJ2-7	CAISVHRADEQYF	TGTGCCATCAGTGTCCACAGGGCGGACGAGCAGTACTTC
.	TRBV2	TRBD2	TRBJ2-7	CASSDRLWSGRAWEQYF	TGTGCCAGCAGTGACCGACTATGGAGCGGGAGGGCCTGGGAGCAGTACTTC
.	TRBV30	TRBD1	TRBJ1-5	CAWRQGRNQPQHF	TGTGCCTGGAGACAGGGGCGCAATCAGCCCCAGCATTTT
.	TRBV18	.	TRBJ1-1	CASSPALGRDTEAFF	TGTGCCAGCTCACCCGCCTTGGGGAGAGACACTGAAGCTTTCTTT
.	TRBV7-2	TRBD1	TRBJ1-6	CASSLGGYAGQRFGSPLHF	TGTGCCAGCAGCTTAGGGGGTTACGCGGGACAGCGGTTTGGATCACCCCTCCACTTT
.	TRBV7-2	.	TRBJ2-7	CASSLAGGSYEQYF	TGTGCCAGCAGCTTAGCGGGGGGCTCCTACGAGCAGTACTTC